Listed below are T cell receptor beta chains from one sample, sequenced in a study of regulatory T cells in long-lasting Graves disease. Using its own MiXCR run on the multiplex PCR reads, TCRdb lists one record per CDR3 protein. The top ten clones hold roughly 20% of a sample with over 350,000 distinct CDR3 sequences, less than 25% of them seen once. The sequencing here drew on peripheral blood mononuclear cells (PBMCs), taken when the disease was refractory, from a patient treated with antithyroid drugs. The receptors stem from a female donor with Graves disease. Both conserved end residues are trimmed from each CDR3. Clone size is not always given. Where it is, it says once, few, many or a class for expanded clones.

few	13	TRBV19	ASSIPGQARYGYT
few	15	TRBV20-1	SARDNRIAGNTGELF
many	10	TRBV28	ASSEGETEAF
few	13	TRBV15	ATSRDLQVTAEAF
many	9	TRBV2	ASWEYYEQY
.	10	TRBV29-1	SGGQGLGEAF
.	13	TRBV5-5	ASSGSFGGTYEQY
many	11	TRBV4-3	ASSQDITAEAF
many	10	TRBV7-2	ASSSGSNEQY
few	10	TRBV29-1	SVEEPPYEQY
many	12	TRBV6-1	ASSRTHSNTEAF
.	15	TRBV6-2/TRBV6-3	ASSRTGGWISNQAQH
.	11	TRBV5-1	AGSEGQGDEQY
many	14	TRBV6-1	ASRGDRTTMNTEAF
many	12	TRBV12-3/TRBV12-4	ASSLVVSGSPLH
.	12	TRBV19	ASRLAGAEETQY
few	13	TRBV12-3/TRBV12-4	ASAYRGWYTGELF
many	16	TRBV27	ASSRTSGSSEANYEQY
.	13	TRBV7-2	ASSSTGYYTGELF
many	14	TRBV2	ASRRGMGQGYEKLF
many	12	TRBV28	ASSLDRGNQPQH
many	14	TRBV9	ASSVSGGGMGETQY
.	11	TRBV28	ASSATGPGEQY
few	13	TRBV5-6	ASSLAVTPGETQY
.	12	TRBV13	ASSPNVLAYEQY
.	13	TRBV7-2	ASSWGLTLRDTQY
few	10	TRBV3-1	ASSQDRDEQY
.	9	TRBV7-9	AVQRGETQY
.	12	TRBV6-2/TRBV6-3	ATHNGVATDTQY
few	9	TRBV20-1	SPGLAETQY
few	10	TRBV30	AGTGLGETQY
.	13	TRBV4-1	ASSPHVWAVNGYT
many	12	TRBV12-3/TRBV12-4	ASTPGGATYEQY
.	11	TRBV9	ASSVVPDNEQY
many	13	TRBV20-1	SAKLPDRGLYEQY
few	12	TRBV20-1	SARHGTGQETQY
.	15	TRBV5-1	ASSLALSGEGKETQY
many	15	TRBV7-6	ASSLGQEFRLDTEAF
few	13	TRBV6-2/TRBV6-3	ASSTYTPQISEQY
many	14	TRBV27	ASSDVPGQGSYGYT
few	15	TRBV5-4	ASSLGLAGGGGNIQY
many	15	TRBV6-2/TRBV6-3	ASSYRLGTAGTYEQY
few	14	TRBV10-3	AISESGAGRNQPQH
.	11	TRBV6-1	ASSEGQIYEQY
many	11	TRBV5-6	ASRWGQNTEAF
few	14	TRBV18	ASSPATSGRPYEQY
.	12	TRBV29-1	SVSGTVISYEQY
many	12	TRBV27	ASSTHHGGTEAF
once	15	TRBV6-9	ASSYRGRTRRAGELF
.	13	TRBV7-2	ASSLVRQGGEKLF
few	15	TRBV5-4	ASSLGQGVLMNTEAF
many	12	TRBV5-1	ASSLEQGGQPQH